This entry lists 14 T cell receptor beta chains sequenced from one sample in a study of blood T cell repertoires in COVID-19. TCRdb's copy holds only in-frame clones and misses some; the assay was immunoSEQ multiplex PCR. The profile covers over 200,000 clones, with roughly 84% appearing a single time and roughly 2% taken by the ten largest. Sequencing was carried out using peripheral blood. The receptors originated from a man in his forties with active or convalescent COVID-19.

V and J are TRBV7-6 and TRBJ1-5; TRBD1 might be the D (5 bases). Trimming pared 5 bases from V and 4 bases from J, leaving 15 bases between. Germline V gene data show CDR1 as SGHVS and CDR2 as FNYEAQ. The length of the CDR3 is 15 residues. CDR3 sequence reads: CASSIGGGWNQPQHF. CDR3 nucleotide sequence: TGTGCCAGCAGCATCGGGGGGGGATGGAATCAGCCCCAGCATTTT.

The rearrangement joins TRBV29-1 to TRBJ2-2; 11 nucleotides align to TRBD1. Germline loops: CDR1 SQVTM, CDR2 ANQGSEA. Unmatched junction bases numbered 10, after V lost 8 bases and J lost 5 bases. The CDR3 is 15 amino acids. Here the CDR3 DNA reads TGCAGCCGAATCCCCGGGACAGGGGGTACCGGGGAGCTGTTTTTT. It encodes CSRIPGTGGTGELFF.

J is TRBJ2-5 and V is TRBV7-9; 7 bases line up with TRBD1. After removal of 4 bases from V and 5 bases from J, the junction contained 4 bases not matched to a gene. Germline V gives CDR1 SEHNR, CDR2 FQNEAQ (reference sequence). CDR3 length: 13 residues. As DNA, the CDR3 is TGTGCCAGCAGCTCGACGGACAGGGAGACCCAGTACTTC. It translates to CASSSTDRETQYF.

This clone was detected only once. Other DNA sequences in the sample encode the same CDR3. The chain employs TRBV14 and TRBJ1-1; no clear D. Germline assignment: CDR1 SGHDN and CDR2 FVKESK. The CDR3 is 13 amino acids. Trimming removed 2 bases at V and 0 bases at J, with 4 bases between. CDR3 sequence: CASSQLMNTEAFF. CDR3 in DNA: TGTGCCAGCAGCCAACTTATGAACACTGAAGCTTTCTTT.

This CDR3 is CASSSLAVSTDTQYF. The CDR3 DNA sequence: TGTGCCAGCAGCTCCCTGGCAGTTAGCACAGATACGCAGTATTTT. The rearrangement uses TRBV7-6 and TRBJ2-3; D ambiguous. Per germline, CDR1 SGHVS and CDR2 FNYEAQ. The CDR3 contains 15 residues. V lost 4 bases to trimming and J lost 0 bases, with 11 bases between them.

The CDR3 loop reads CSVLAASSYEQYF. DNA for the CDR3: TGCAGCGTCCTAGCGGCCAGCTCCTACGAGCAGTACTTC. The chain couples TRBV29-1 to TRBJ2-7, with 7 bases that match TRBD2. Germline lookup yields CDR1 SQVTM and CDR2 ANQGSEA. CDR3 length: 13 amino acids. The trim removed 6 bases at V and 0 bases at J, leaving 5 bases unmatched.

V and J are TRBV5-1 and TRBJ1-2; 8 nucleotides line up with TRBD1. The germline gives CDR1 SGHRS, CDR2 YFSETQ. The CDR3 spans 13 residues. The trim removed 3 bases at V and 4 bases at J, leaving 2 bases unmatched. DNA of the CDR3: TGCGCCAGCAGCTGGGACAGGAGCTATGGCTACACCTTC. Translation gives CASSWDRSYGYTF.

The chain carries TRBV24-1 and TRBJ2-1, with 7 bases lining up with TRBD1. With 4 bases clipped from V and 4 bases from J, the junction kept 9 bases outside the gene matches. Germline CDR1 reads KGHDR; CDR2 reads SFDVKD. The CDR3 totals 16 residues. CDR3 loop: CATSDYPGTAYNEQFF. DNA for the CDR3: TGTGCCACCAGTGACTATCCGGGGACAGCTTACAATGAGCAGTTCTTC.

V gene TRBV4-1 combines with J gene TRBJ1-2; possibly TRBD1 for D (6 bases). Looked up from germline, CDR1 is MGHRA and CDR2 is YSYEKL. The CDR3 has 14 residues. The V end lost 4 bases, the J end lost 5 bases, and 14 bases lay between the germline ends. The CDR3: CASSLQVTGYGYTF. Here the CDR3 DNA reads TGCGCCAGCAGCCTTCAGGTGACAGGTTATGGCTACACCTTC.

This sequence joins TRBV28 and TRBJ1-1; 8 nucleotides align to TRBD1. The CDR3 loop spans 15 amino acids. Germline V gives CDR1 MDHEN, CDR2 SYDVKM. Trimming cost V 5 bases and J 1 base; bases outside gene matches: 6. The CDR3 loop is CASSPLGTGNTEAFF. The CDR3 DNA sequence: TGTGCCAGCAGTCCCCTAGGGACAGGGAACACTGAAGCTTTCTTT.

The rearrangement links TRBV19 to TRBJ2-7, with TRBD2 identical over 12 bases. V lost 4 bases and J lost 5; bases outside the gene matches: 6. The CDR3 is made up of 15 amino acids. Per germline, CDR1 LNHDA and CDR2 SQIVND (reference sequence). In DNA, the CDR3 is TGTGCCAGTAGTACTGGACTAGCGGGAATCAACGAGCAGTACTTC. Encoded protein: CASSTGLAGINEQYF.

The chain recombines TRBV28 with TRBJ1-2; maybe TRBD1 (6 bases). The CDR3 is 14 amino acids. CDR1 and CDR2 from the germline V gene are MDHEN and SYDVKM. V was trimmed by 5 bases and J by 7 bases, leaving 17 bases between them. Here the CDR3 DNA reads TGTGCCAGCAGTACCGAGGACAGCTTTTTTGGCTACACCTTC. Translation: CASSTEDSFFGYTF.

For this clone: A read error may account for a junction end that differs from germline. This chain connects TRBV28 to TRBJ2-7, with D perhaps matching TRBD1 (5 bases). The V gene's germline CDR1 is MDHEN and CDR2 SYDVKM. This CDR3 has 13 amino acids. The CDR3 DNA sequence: TGTGCCAGCAGTTTAAGGGGCTCCCACGAGCAGTACTTC. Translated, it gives CASSLRGSHEQYF.

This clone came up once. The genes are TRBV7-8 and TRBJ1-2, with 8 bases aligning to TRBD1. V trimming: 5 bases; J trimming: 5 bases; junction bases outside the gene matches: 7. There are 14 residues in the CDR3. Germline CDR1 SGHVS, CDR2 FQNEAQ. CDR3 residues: CASSGQGESYGYTF. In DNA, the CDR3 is TGTGCCAGCAGCGGACAGGGAGAAAGTTATGGCTACACCTTC.